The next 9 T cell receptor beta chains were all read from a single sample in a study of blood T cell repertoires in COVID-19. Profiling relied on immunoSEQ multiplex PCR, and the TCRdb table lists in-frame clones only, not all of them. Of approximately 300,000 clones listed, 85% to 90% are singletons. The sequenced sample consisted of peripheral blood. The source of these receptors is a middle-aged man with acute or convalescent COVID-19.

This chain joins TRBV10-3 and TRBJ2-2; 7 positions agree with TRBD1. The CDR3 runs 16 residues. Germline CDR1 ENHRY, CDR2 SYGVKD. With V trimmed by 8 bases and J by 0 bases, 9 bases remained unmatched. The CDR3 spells CAIGRPDRANTGELFF. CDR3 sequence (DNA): TGTGCCATCGGGCGACCCGACAGGGCGAACACCGGGGAGCTGTTTTTT.

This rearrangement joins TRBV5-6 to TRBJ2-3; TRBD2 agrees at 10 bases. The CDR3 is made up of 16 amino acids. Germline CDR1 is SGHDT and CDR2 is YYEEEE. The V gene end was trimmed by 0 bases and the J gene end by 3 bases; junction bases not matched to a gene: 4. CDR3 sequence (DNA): TGTGCCAGCAGCTTGGTGGGTAGCGGGGGGACAGATACGCAGTATTTT. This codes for CASSLVGSGGTDTQYF.

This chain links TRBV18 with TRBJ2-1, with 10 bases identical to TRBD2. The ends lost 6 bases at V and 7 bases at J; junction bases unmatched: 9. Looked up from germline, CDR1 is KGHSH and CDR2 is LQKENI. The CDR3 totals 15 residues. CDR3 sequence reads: CASSQPSGGINEQFF. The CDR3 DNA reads TGTGCCAGCTCTCAGCCTAGCGGGGGTATTAATGAGCAGTTCTTC.

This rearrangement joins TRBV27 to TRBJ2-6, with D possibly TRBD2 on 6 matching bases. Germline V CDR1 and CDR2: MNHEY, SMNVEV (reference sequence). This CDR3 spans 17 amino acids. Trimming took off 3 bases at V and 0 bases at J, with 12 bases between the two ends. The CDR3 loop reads CASSLEGRHSGANVLTF. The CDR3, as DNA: TGTGCCAGCAGTTTGGAGGGAAGGCACTCTGGGGCCAACGTCCTGACTTTC. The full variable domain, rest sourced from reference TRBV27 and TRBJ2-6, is EAQVTQNPRYLITVTGKKLTVTCSQNMNHEYMSWYRQDPGLGLRQIYYSMNVEVTDKGDVPEGYKVSRKEKRNFPLILESPSPNQTSLYFCASSLEGRHSGANVLTFGAGSRLTVL.

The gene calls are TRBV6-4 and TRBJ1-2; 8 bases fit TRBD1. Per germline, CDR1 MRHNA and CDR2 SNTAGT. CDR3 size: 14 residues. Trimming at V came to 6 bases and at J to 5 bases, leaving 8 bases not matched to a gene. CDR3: CASSPTGGLYGYTF. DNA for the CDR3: TGTGCCAGCAGCCCAACAGGGGGTCTTTATGGCTACACCTTC.

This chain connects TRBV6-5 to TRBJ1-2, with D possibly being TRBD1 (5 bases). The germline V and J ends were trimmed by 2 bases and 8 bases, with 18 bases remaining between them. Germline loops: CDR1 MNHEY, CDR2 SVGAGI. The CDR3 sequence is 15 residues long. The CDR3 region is CASSYEVGGSRGYTF. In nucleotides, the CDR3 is TGTGCCAGCAGTTACGAGGTCGGGGGATCTAGAGGCTACACCTTC.

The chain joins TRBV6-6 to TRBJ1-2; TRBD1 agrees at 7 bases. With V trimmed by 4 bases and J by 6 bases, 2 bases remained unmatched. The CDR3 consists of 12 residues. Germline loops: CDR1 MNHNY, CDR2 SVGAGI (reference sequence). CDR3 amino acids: CASSWQGDGYTF. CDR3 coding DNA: TGTGCCAGCAGTTGGCAGGGGGATGGCTACACCTTC.

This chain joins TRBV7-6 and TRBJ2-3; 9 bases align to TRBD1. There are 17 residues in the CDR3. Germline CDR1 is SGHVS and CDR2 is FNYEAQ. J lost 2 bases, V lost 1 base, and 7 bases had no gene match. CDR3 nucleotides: TGTGCCAGCAGCTTAGTCGACTGGGACAGGGACACAGATACGCAGTATTTT. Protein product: CASSLVDWDRDTDTQYF.

This CDR3 is CASSHRGQAEQFF. For the CDR3, the DNA is TGCGCCAGCAGCCACAGGGGACAGGCTGAGCAGTTCTTC. The rearrangement links TRBV10-2 to TRBJ2-1; the match to TRBD1 covers 8 bases. Germline V gene data show CDR1 as WSHSY and CDR2 as SAAADI. The CDR3 has 13 residues. The V gene end was trimmed by 6 bases and the J gene end by 9 bases; junction bases not matched to a gene: 7.